Below, 32 T cell receptor beta chains from the same sample are listed, as sequenced in a study of shared clonotypes between healthy human individuals. Sequencing used immunoSEQ multiplex PCR; TCRdb keeps in-frame clones, though not all of them. Of approximately 2,000,000 clones listed, 85% to 95% are singletons. CD8 cells classed as naive were CD45RO-negative and positively selected for CCR7, excluding terminally differentiated effector memory CD45RA+ cells. The specimen was naive CD8+ T cells from PBMCs. The receptors shown here come from a man aged 18 to 30 in good health. Some clones in this sample may be carry-over from other donors' samples.

This chain connects TRBV7-9 to TRBJ2-1, with 13 nucleotides matching TRBD2. Germline loops: CDR1 SEHNR, CDR2 FQNEAQ (reference sequence). Germline trimming cut 8 bases from V and 2 bases from J; bases unmatched to any gene: 0. The CDR3 sequence is 14 residues long. The CDR3: CASGLAGAYNEQFF. The CDR3 nucleotides read TGTGCCAGCGGACTAGCGGGAGCCTACAATGAGCAGTTCTTC.

The V gene is TRBV27, the J gene TRBJ1-2; TRBD1 agrees at 7 bases. Losses at the gene ends were 5 bases for V and 5 bases for J; bases not matched to a gene: 11. CDR3 length: 15 amino acids. Per germline, CDR1 MNHEY and CDR2 SMNVEV (reference sequence). CDR3 nucleotides: TGTGCCAGCAGTCCCTCCCCTGGGACAGAGTATGGCTACACCTTC. Its translation is CASSPSPGTEYGYTF.

The rearrangement links TRBV5-6 to TRBJ2-7; unclear D gene. CDR1 and CDR2 (germline): SGHDT, YYEEEE. The CDR3 runs to 13 residues. Trimming cost V 3 bases and J 2 bases, with 9 bases left between them. CDR3 protein: CASSSDRAYEQYF. The CDR3 coding sequence is TGTGCCAGCAGCTCGGACCGAGCCTACGAGCAGTACTTC.

J is TRBJ2-1 and V is TRBV6-1; possible D gene TRBD2, 5 bases. CDR1 is MNHNS and CDR2 is SASEGT in the germline V gene. Trimming pared 3 bases from V and 0 bases from J, leaving 9 bases between. The CDR3 is 15 amino acids. In DNA form, the CDR3 reads TGTGCCAGCAGTGAGCGGGCGGGCTCCTACAATGAGCAGTTCTTC. Translating gives CASSERAGSYNEQFF.

The chain has TRBV28 and TRBJ2-7, with TRBD2 matching over 10 bases. Germline V CDR1 and CDR2: MDHEN, SYDVKM. V shed 6 bases, J shed 7 bases, and the junction held 12 bases outside the gene matches. The CDR3 extends over 15 amino acids. CDR3 residues: CASRPAGGPLGEQYF. The CDR3 bases are TGTGCCAGCAGACCAGCGGGAGGGCCTTTAGGGGAGCAGTACTTC.

J is TRBJ2-7 and V is TRBV7-9; no firm D call. The CDR3 contains 13 residues. The V and J ends lost 6 bases and 2 bases respectively, with 11 bases between them. Germline V gene data show CDR1 as SEHNR and CDR2 as FQNEAQ (reference sequence). The CDR3 protein is CASSAGLTYEQYF. CDR3 nucleotide sequence: TGTGCCAGCAGTGCCGGGCTGACCTACGAGCAGTACTTC.

In this sample, this clone turned up a few times. In the same sample, other DNA sequences code for this CDR3. V gene TRBV9 combines with J gene TRBJ2-7; D possibly corresponds to TRBD2 (6 bases). The CDR3 has 14 residues. Germline V CDR1 and CDR2: SGDLS, YYNGEE. V gave up 0 bases and J gave up 1 base, with 8 bases separating them. The CDR3 DNA sequence: TGTGCCAGCAGCGTAGGCGCGGGGTCCTACGAGCAGTACTTC. Residues: CASSVGAGSYEQYF.

This chain connects TRBV28 to TRBJ1-5; D is perhaps TRBD1 (6 bases). The germline V gene has CDR1 MDHEN and CDR2 SYDVKM. The V and J ends lost 8 bases and 8 bases respectively, with 19 bases between them. The CDR3 loop spans 14 amino acids. In DNA, the CDR3 is TGTGCCAGCGCTTGGGACACCATGTCCAAGCCCCAGCATTTT. As protein: CASAWDTMSKPQHF.

In DNA, the CDR3 is TGCGCCAGCAGCCAAGGGGCGGCAGGAGGCGAGCAGTACTTC. Encoded protein: CASSQGAAGGEQYF. The chain has TRBV4-1 and TRBJ2-7; the D gene is possibly TRBD2 (5 bases). Trimming cost V 1 base and J 6 bases, with 13 bases left between them. Per the germline V gene, CDR1 is MGHRA and CDR2 is YSYEKL. CDR3 size: 14 residues.

The V call is TRBV14, the J call TRBJ2-2, with 9 bases aligning to TRBD1. This CDR3 is 19 amino acids long. Germline V gene sequence: CDR1 SGHDN, CDR2 FVKESK. The J segment lost 4 bases and the V segment lost 5 bases, leaving 17 bases of the junction unmatched. CDR3 nucleotides: TGTGCCAGCAGCACCCGGGACCGGGACAGGGTTAGGACCACCGGGGAGCTGTTTTTT. Residues: CASSTRDRDRVRTTGELFF.

The rearrangement links TRBV27 to TRBJ2-1, with no clear D. This CDR3 spans 13 amino acids. CDR1 MNHEY and CDR2 SMNVEV come from the germline V gene (reference sequence). Trimming removed 5 bases at V and 5 bases at J, with 10 bases between. The CDR3 spells CASSVHWDNEQFF. DNA for the CDR3: TGTGCCAGCAGTGTACATTGGGACAATGAGCAGTTCTTC.

The chain is built from TRBV5-5 and TRBJ2-7, with 7 nucleotides matching TRBD2. V gave up 3 bases and J gave up 4 bases; unmatched junction bases: 4. CDR1 is SGHKS and CDR2 is YYEKEE in the germline V gene (reference sequence). The CDR3 consists of 13 residues. In DNA, the CDR3 is TGTGCCAGCAGCTGGGGAGGGCGATACGAGCAGTACTTC. Protein product: CASSWGGRYEQYF. Supplemented by reference TRBV5-5 and TRBJ2-7, the full variable domain reads DAGVTQSPTHLIKTRGQQVTLRCSPISGHKSVSWYQQVLGQGPQFIFQYYEKEERGRGNFPDRFSARQFPNYSSELNVNALLLGDSALYLCASSWGGRYEQYFGPGTRLTVT.

This chain joins TRBV7-9 and TRBJ2-1; 11 bases are a match to TRBD2. In germline, CDR1 is SEHNR, CDR2 FQNEAQ (reference sequence). The trim removed 8 bases at V and 7 bases at J, leaving 10 bases unmatched. This CDR3 comprises 15 residues. The CDR3 region has the DNA TGTGCCAGCTATCATTTAGCGGGAGGGCCTAATGAGCAGTTCTTC. It yields the protein CASYHLAGGPNEQFF.

The genes are TRBV10-1 and TRBJ1-4; 9 bases align to TRBD1. Germline CDR1 is WNHNN and CDR2 is SYGVQD (reference sequence). The CDR3 length is 12 residues. V lost 11 bases and J lost 8; bases outside the gene matches: 6. DNA for the CDR3: TGCGCCGGCACAGGGGGCGACGAAAAACTGTTTTTT. It encodes CAGTGGDEKLFF.

The rearrangement joins TRBV28 to TRBJ1-2; D is perhaps TRBD1 (5 bases). Trimming took off 3 bases at V and 3 bases at J, with 17 bases between the two ends. Germline V gene lookup returns CDR1 MDHEN and CDR2 SYDVKM. The CDR3 totals 16 residues. The CDR3 region is CASSFAPLGHYYGYTF. In DNA, the CDR3 is TGTGCCAGCAGTTTTGCCCCACTGGGGCACTACTATGGCTACACCTTC.

V is TRBV7-3 and J is TRBJ2-1; D is unclear. The ends were cut back, 5 bases at V and 7 bases at J, with 18 bases in the middle. The CDR3 contains 15 residues. Germline lookup yields CDR1 SGHTA and CDR2 FQGTGA. CDR3 amino acids: CASSHAGGALNEQFF. The CDR3 DNA reads TGTGCCAGCAGCCACGCAGGCGGCGCCCTAAATGAGCAGTTCTTC.

This clone is a singleton in its sample. V and J are TRBV4-1 and TRBJ2-7, with D maybe TRBD2 (5 bases). Trimming pared 1 base from V and 7 bases from J, leaving 26 bases between. CDR1 MGHRA and CDR2 YSYEKL come from the germline V gene. CDR3 length: 18 amino acids. CDR3 sequence (DNA): TGCGCCAGCAGCCAAGTACCGGCTCGTGGGAGCGTGGTGGGTGAGCAGTACTTC. Its protein product is CASSQVPARGSVVGEQYF.

The chain carries TRBV7-9 and TRBJ2-5; no definite D call. The V gene lost 10 bases and the J gene lost 1 base, with 19 bases spanning the gap. The CDR3 totals 15 residues. Germline V gene sequence: CDR1 SEHNR, CDR2 FQNEAQ (reference sequence). CDR3 in amino acids: CATPSWDRSQETQYF. CDR3 nucleotides: TGTGCCACACCTTCCTGGGATAGGTCCCAAGAGACCCAGTACTTC. The full variable domain, in which reference TRBV7-9 and TRBJ2-5 provide the parts outside the CDR3, is DTGVSQNPRHKITKRGQNVTFRCDPISEHNRLYWYRQTLGQGPEFLTYFQNEAQLEKSRLLSDRFSAERPKGSFSTLEIQRTEQGDSAMYLCATPSWDRSQETQYFGPGTRLLVL.

The chain joins TRBV19 to TRBJ1-2; D gene unclear. The length of the CDR3 is 14 residues. Germline V gives CDR1 LNHDA, CDR2 SQIVND (reference sequence). V was clipped by 1 base and J by 4 bases, with 10 bases between them. The CDR3 sequence is CASSIVAYSYGYTF. As DNA, the CDR3 is TGTGCCAGTAGTATAGTTGCGTACTCCTATGGCTACACCTTC.

J is TRBJ2-3 and V is TRBV6-5; D is perhaps TRBD2 (6 bases). V was clipped by 11 bases and J by 3 bases, with 15 bases between them. The germline CDR1 and CDR2 sequences are MNHEY and SVGAGI. The CDR3 has 13 amino acids. DNA for the CDR3: TGTGCCGGAGCGGCTAGCGAAACAGATACGCAGTATTTT. The encoded protein is CAGAASETDTQYF.

This clone came up once. The chain is built from TRBV9 and TRBJ1-1; tentatively, D is TRBD1 (5 bases). The V gene's germline CDR1 is SGDLS and CDR2 YYNGEE. There are 13 residues in the CDR3. The V and J ends lost 4 bases and 5 bases respectively, with 12 bases between them. Here the CDR3 DNA reads TGTGCCAGCAGCCCCAACGGGGCGACTGAAGCTTTCTTT. This gives the protein CASSPNGATEAFF.

V and J are TRBV7-9 and TRBJ2-7; no clear D gene. The length of the CDR3 is 12 residues. Germline values: CDR1 SEHNR, CDR2 FQNEAQ (reference sequence). Trimming took 5 bases from V and 5 from J, leaving 10 bases between them. The CDR3 reads CASSKPEHEQYF. DNA of the CDR3: TGTGCCAGCAGCAAACCCGAACACGAGCAGTACTTC.

About this clone itself: The same CDR3 is also encoded by other DNA sequences in this sample. The chain links TRBV27 to TRBJ1-2; the D gene is possibly TRBD1 (6 bases). Germline V lookup: CDR1 MNHEY, CDR2 SMNVEV (reference sequence). This CDR3 comprises 12 residues. V was clipped by 2 bases and J by 6 bases, with 7 bases between them. The CDR3 DNA sequence: TGTGCCAGCAGTTTACGGGGGCATGGCTACACCTTC. This gives the protein CASSLRGHGYTF.

The chain carries TRBV10-3 and TRBJ2-3; tentatively, D is TRBD2 (6 bases). The germline V gene has CDR1 ENHRY and CDR2 SYGVKD. The CDR3 consists of 14 residues. Trimming took off 10 bases at V and 4 bases at J, with 18 bases between the two ends. The CDR3 is CATDSGREADTQYF. CDR3 DNA sequence: TGTGCCACGGATAGCGGCAGGGAGGCAGATACGCAGTATTTT.

Worth noting for this clone: A much larger clone sits a single nucleotide away, making a read error possible. Other DNA sequences in the same sample also yield this CDR3. The chain links TRBV11-3 to TRBJ2-1; a weak D match, TRBD2 (6 bases). Trimming removed 5 bases from V and 0 bases from J, with 11 bases in between. The CDR3 is 15 residues long. The germline V gene encodes CDR1 SGHNT and CDR2 YENEEA. The CDR3 is CASSPDGSSYNEQFF. The CDR3 DNA sequence: TGTGCCAGCAGCCCCGACGGGAGCTCCTACAATGAGCAGTTCTTC.

The chain couples TRBV19 to TRBJ2-3, with unresolved D. Germline CDR1 and CDR2: LNHDA and SQIVND (reference sequence). Trimming pared 6 bases from V and 6 bases from J, leaving 13 bases between. The CDR3 length is 13 residues. CDR3 residues: CASRSSPKDTQYF. In DNA, the CDR3 is TGTGCCAGTAGAAGCTCTCCCAAGGATACGCAGTATTTT.

The chain carries TRBV9 and TRBJ2-1, with D tentatively TRBD1 or TRBD2 (5 bases each). CDR1 is SGDLS, CDR2 YYNGEE, per germline. V lost 3 bases, J lost 7 bases, and 20 bases lay in between. This CDR3 contains 16 residues. The CDR3 bases are TGTGCCAGCAGCGCCAAACAGGAGGTTGGATGGAATGAGCAGTTCTTC. Protein: CASSAKQEVGWNEQFF.

The J gene is TRBJ2-1, the V gene TRBV5-1; D possibly corresponds to TRBD1 (6 bases). The germline V gene has CDR1 SGHRS and CDR2 YFSETQ. Trimming cost V 1 base and J 7 bases, with 12 bases left between them. The CDR3 consists of 14 residues. CDR3 coding DNA: TGCGCCAGCAGCTTGATCATTAGGGGGAATGAGCAGTTCTTC. Encoded protein: CASSLIIRGNEQFF.

The chain carries TRBV19 and TRBJ1-2; D not resolved. Per germline, CDR1 LNHDA and CDR2 SQIVND (reference sequence). V was shortened by 4 bases and J by 12 bases, with 21 bases between the two germline ends. This CDR3 is built from 14 residues. For the CDR3, the DNA is TGTGCCAGTAGTACACAACCCGCATTCGCTCGTAACACCTTC. Its protein is CASSTQPAFARNTF.

The J gene is TRBJ2-5, the V gene TRBV29-1, with 8 bases identical to TRBD1. The J call may be wrong; the DNA end is better matched by TRBJ2-7. The V gene's germline CDR1 is SQVTM and CDR2 ANQGSEA. CDR3 length: 13 residues. In DNA, the CDR3 is TGCAGCGTTGTTGGACAGGGAATATACGAGCAGTACTTC. This codes for CSVVGQGIYEQYF.

The chain is built from TRBV27 and TRBJ2-7, with 9 bases lining up with TRBD1. Germline CDR1 MNHEY, CDR2 SMNVEV (reference sequence). The CDR3 runs 14 residues. V lost 4 bases, J lost 6 bases, and 7 bases stayed unmatched. The CDR3 sequence is CASSSGQGNSEQYF. The DNA for the CDR3 is TGTGCCAGCAGTTCGGGACAGGGTAATAGCGAGCAGTACTTC.

The chain joins TRBV27 to TRBJ2-7; tentatively, D is TRBD1 or TRBD2 (5 bases each). The germline V and J ends were trimmed by 2 bases and 0 bases, with 14 bases remaining between them. This CDR3 region has 16 residues. Germline V CDR1 and CDR2: MNHEY, SMNVEV (reference sequence). The CDR3 sequence is CASSLAFGTSSYEQYF. In DNA, the CDR3 is TGTGCCAGCAGTTTAGCTTTCGGGACGAGCTCCTACGAGCAGTACTTC.